Given below is one TCR beta chain in context. The data derive from a study of blood T cell repertoires in COVID-19. Study-level background: Spain, Italy and the United States supplied samples that represented acute and convalescent COVID-19. From T cells, B-cell-depleted T cells, or PBMCs came the material, which was cDNA or gDNA.

The authors' processing: Researchers report that nucleated cell counts were estimated from reference gene primer amplification. The assay was immunoSEQ multiplex PCR, and TCRdb's table has in-frame clones only and misses some. V and J calls and clone size are those listed in that table; D and trimming were worked out from the DNA. The data hold 96,000 or so clones, with around nine tenths observed a single time. The CDR3 loop spans 15 amino acids. Germline V CDR1 and CDR2: SGHTA, FQGNSA. J lost 8 bases, V lost 3 bases, and 7 bases had no gene match. The sample consisted of peripheral blood. The origin of this receptor is a woman of 80 years or more with acute or convalescent COVID-19. The chain couples TRBV7-2 to TRBJ1-4; TRBD1 agrees at 9 bases. This CDR3 reads CASSFTGGRGEKLFF. Here the CDR3 DNA reads TGTGCCAGCAGCTTTACAGGGGGCAGAGGGGAAAAACTGTTTTTT. Looking up the rest from reference TRBV7-2 and TRBJ1-4 gives the full variable domain: GAGVSQSPSNKVTEKGKDVELRCDPISGHTALYWYRQSLGQGLEFLIYFQGNSAPDKSGLPSDRFSAERTGGSVSTLTIQRTQQEDSAVYLCASSFTGGRGEKLFFGSGTQLSVL.